This record covers a single T cell receptor beta chain. A read error is possible here, since a much larger clone lies one base away. The repertoire was sequenced with immunoSEQ multiplex PCR; TCRdb's copy has only in-frame clones and lacks some. The table shows fewer than 300,000 clones, with 90% occurring only once. The data belong to a study of blood T cell repertoires in COVID-19. On the study more broadly: Samples came from the United States, Italy and Spain, spanning acute and convalescent COVID-19. Sources were T cells, B-cell-depleted T cells, or PBMCs; the material itself was cDNA or gDNA.

The CDR3 covers 12 residues. Germline V gene lookup returns CDR1 MNHEY and CDR2 SVGEGT. V lost 6 bases, J lost 2 bases, and 8 bases lay in between. Seattle enrolled patients during active infection and tracked them longitudinally. Sample: peripheral blood. J is TRBJ2-7 and V is TRBV6-2 or TRBV6-3; possible D gene TRBD1, 6 bases. The TCR sequence derives from a woman aged 45 to 65 with COVID-19, enrolled during active disease. The CDR3 region has the DNA TGTGCCAGCAGCCGGGACACCTACGAGCAGTACTTC. Its translation: CASSRDTYEQYF.